Given below is one T cell receptor (beta chain) in context. The antigen is not known. These data come from a study of shared clonotypes between healthy human individuals. The study, taken as a whole, reports: Sequencing depth was expected to influence donor clonotype sharing.

TCRdb's table, derived via immunoSEQ multiplex PCR, lists solely in-frame clones and lacks some. The repertoire consists of roughly 1 million clones, with about 84% occurring once and the leading ten covering 0.5% to 0.6%. The CDR3 is 15 residues long. Germline V gene data show CDR1 as SGHTA and CDR2 as FQGTGA. The ends lost 5 bases at V and 4 bases at J; junction bases unmatched: 4. The origin of this receptor is a man aged 18 to 30 in good health. Some clones in this sample may be carry-over from other donors' samples. Sequenced sample: memory CD4+ T cells from PBMCs. Subset defined: CD45RA-negative fraction. The chain links TRBV7-3 to TRBJ2-1; 11 nucleotides line up with TRBD2. CDR3 loop: CASSRGTSGYNEQFF. CDR3 DNA sequence: TGTGCCAGCAGCCGGGGGACTAGCGGATACAATGAGCAGTTCTTC.